This T cell receptor beta chain derives from a study of CD8 T cells in ankylosing spondylitis. Turning to this clonotype: No antigen is known for it.

The study's findings and limits: Matched ankylosing spondylitis synovial fluid reportedly showed significant enrichment of disease-linked clones. Ankylosing spondylitis blood appeared to be characterized by a TCR beta motif of 7 to 9 highly homologous variants.

The CDR3 extends over 16 amino acids. The germline V gene encodes CDR1 KGHDR and CDR2 SFDVKD. V lost 4 bases to trimming and J lost 6 bases; unmatched junction nucleotides: 9. TCRdb re-called the 5' RACE reads with MiXCR, one entry per CDR3 protein. The data show hundreds of thousands of distinct CDR3 sequences, about an eighth seen once. The genes are TRBV24-1 and TRBJ2-2; the match to TRBD2 covers 8 bases. The clonotype comes from a male donor with ankylosing spondylitis. The source material was blood, either unsorted or a sorted T cell fraction (not recorded which). The CDR3 spells CATSELSGKRAGELFF. In nucleotides, the CDR3 is TGTGCCACCAGTGAGCTTAGCGGGAAACGGGCCGGGGAGCTGTTTTTT.